This entry concerns a single T cell receptor (beta chain). The entry originates in a study of response to subunit inactivated influenza vaccine. MiXCR, run by TCRdb on the RT-PCR reads, gives a single entry per CDR3 protein. The profile shows more than 500,000 distinct CDR3 sequences, about 11% of them singletons. The CDR3 is 14 residues long. Germline V gene data show CDR1 as SEHNR and CDR2 as FQNEAQ (reference sequence). The ends were cut back, 5 bases at V and 5 bases at J, with 12 bases in the middle. The sample was also linked to a second study, of T cells expressing NK-cell markers. That source notes: TCR beta cDNA was made by 5'RACE template switching with UMIs. Investigators obtained TCR beta repertoires from sorted CD3+CD56+NKG2C+, CD3+CD56+NKG2C- and CD3+CD56-NKG2C+ T cells. Restriction of the sorted population to alpha-beta TCR T cells was achieved in several experiments with an anti-gamma-delta TCR antibody.

The chain links TRBV7-9 to TRBJ2-2, with D possibly being TRBD1 (5 bases). Sequenced here: PBMCs from blood, sampled on the day of vaccination. The clonotype comes from a man aged 50-60 years who received an inactivated influenza vaccine. The CDR3 DNA follows: TGTGCCAGCAGCCAACCAGGGTGGACCGGGGAGCTGTTTTTT. Translating gives CASSQPGWTGELFF.